The 28 T cell receptor beta chains below come from one sample, sequenced in a study of cytomegalovirus exposure and HLA in healthy donors. Amplification used 60 Vbeta primers and 13 Jbeta primers. The data were produced by immunoSEQ multiplex PCR, yet TCRdb's version contains in-frame clones alone and is incomplete. The table includes fewer than 250,000 clones, more than 70% detected once. Sequenced material: PBMCs. These receptors were obtained from a middle-aged woman in good health and CMV-seronegative.

This clone was seen once. The chain employs TRBV7-8 and TRBJ2-7, with TRBD2 matching 7 bases. Unmatched junction bases numbered 11, after V lost 5 bases and J lost 7 bases. This CDR3 region has 14 residues. Germline V gene lookup returns CDR1 SGHVS and CDR2 FQNEAQ. The DNA for the CDR3 is TGTGCCAGCAGCATCTCGGCGGCGGGAGAGGAGCAGTACGTC. Amino acid sequence: CASSISAAGEEQYV.

This chain joins TRBV11-3 and TRBJ2-5; weak D call: TRBD2 (5 bases). Between the trimmed V and J ends, which lost 2 bases and 0 bases, there was a span of 10 bases. The CDR3 is made up of 15 amino acids. The V gene's germline CDR1 is SGHNT and CDR2 YENEEA. CDR3 coding DNA: TGTGCCAGCAGCTTAAGCGGCGCCAACCAAGAGACCCAGTACTTC. Amino acid sequence: CASSLSGANQETQYF.

The chain couples TRBV6-1 to TRBJ1-1, with D uncertain. Trimming shortened V by 8 bases and J by 7 bases, and 17 bases separated the two germline ends. Germline V gives CDR1 MNHNS, CDR2 SASEGT. CDR3 length: 13 amino acids. In DNA, the CDR3 is TGTGCCAGCCCGGGAGACCCCCTGGATGAAGCTTTCTTT. This gives the protein CASPGDPLDEAFF.

On this clone itself: Other DNA sequences in the same sample also yield this CDR3. V gene TRBV9 combines with J gene TRBJ2-2, with 10 bases fitting TRBD2. The CDR3 sequence is 16 residues long. CDR1 is SGDLS and CDR2 is YYNGEE in the germline V gene. Germline trimming cut 0 bases from V and 1 base from J; bases unmatched to any gene: 0. DNA of the CDR3: TGTGCCAGCAGCGTAGGGACTAGCGGGAACACCGGGGAGCTGTTTTTT. Translating it yields CASSVGTSGNTGELFF.

This clone has only a few counts. V usage is TRBV6-1 and J usage is TRBJ1-5; D not certain. Germline V gives CDR1 MNHNS, CDR2 SASEGT. Trimming shortened V by 2 bases and J by 0 bases, and 14 bases separated the two germline ends. The CDR3 has 17 residues. The CDR3 here is CASSELFGVGSNQPQHF. As DNA, the CDR3 is TGTGCCAGCAGTGAACTTTTCGGGGTGGGTAGCAATCAGCCCCAGCATTTT.

The J gene is TRBJ1-2, the V gene TRBV4-3, with D perhaps matching TRBD1 (5 bases). Trimming left V 0 bases short and J 6 bases short, with 11 bases between. Germline CDR1 LGHNA, CDR2 YSLEER. The CDR3 extends over 14 amino acids. The CDR3 loop reads CASSQDRELDGYTF. In DNA, the CDR3 is TGCGCCAGCAGCCAAGACAGGGAATTGGATGGCTACACCTTC.

The chain recombines TRBV5-6 with TRBJ1-6, with a tentative D call TRBD1 (5 bases). This CDR3 comprises 13 residues. V gave up 4 bases and J gave up 10 bases, with 12 bases separating them. CDR1 is SGHDT and CDR2 is YYEEEE in the germline V gene. The CDR3 region has the DNA TGTGCCAGCAGCGATGGGGGGGTCTCACCCCTCCACTTT. Translated: CASSDGGVSPLHF.

The gene calls are TRBV30 and TRBJ1-3; 7 bases line up with TRBD1. From germline, CDR1 is GTSNPN and CDR2 SVGIG (reference sequence). Trimming cost V 2 bases and J 11 bases; bases outside gene matches: 6. The CDR3 runs 12 residues. The CDR3 is CAWSPTGYPIYF. The CDR3 nucleotides are TGTGCCTGGAGTCCGACAGGGTATCCCATATATTTT.

The chain joins TRBV19 to TRBJ2-1; TRBD2 matches 14 bases. CDR1 and CDR2 from the germline V gene are LNHDA and SQIVND (reference sequence). The ends lost 3 bases at V and 0 bases at J; junction bases unmatched: 4. The CDR3 sequence is 18 residues long. CDR3 nucleotide sequence: TGTGCCAGTAGTATCTGGACTAGCGGGGGGAGCTCCTACAATGAGCAGTTCTTC. It translates to CASSIWTSGGSSYNEQFF.

The chain joins TRBV9 to TRBJ2-7, with TRBD1 as a possible D gene (6 bases). Trimming stripped 2 bases from V and 7 bases from J, with 13 bases between. The CDR3 consists of 13 residues. CDR1 is SGDLS and CDR2 is YYNGEE in the germline V gene. CDR3: CASSVQGFGEQYF. The CDR3 nucleotides read TGTGCCAGCAGCGTTCAGGGGTTCGGGGAGCAGTACTTC.

J is TRBJ1-2 and V is TRBV5-6; 11 bases align to TRBD1. Germline-derived CDR1 and CDR2 are SGHDT and YYEEEE. Germline trimming cut 1 base from V and 6 bases from J; bases unmatched to any gene: 8. This CDR3 is built from 16 residues. The CDR3 nucleotides read TGTGCCAGCAGCTTGTACAGGACAGGGGGCGGCAATGGCTACACCTTC. This codes for CASSLYRTGGGNGYTF.

The chain carries TRBV5-1 and TRBJ2-6; TRBD1 matches at 8 bases. With V trimmed by 0 bases and J by 4 bases, 6 bases remained unmatched. From germline, CDR1 is SGHRS and CDR2 YFSETQ. CDR3 length: 17 residues. The CDR3 loop reads CASSLAGGATGANVLTF. The CDR3 DNA is TGCGCCAGCAGCTTGGCAGGGGGCGCAACCGGGGCCAACGTCCTGACTTTC.

This chain connects TRBV5-6 to TRBJ2-1; a weak D match, TRBD2 (6 bases). This CDR3 has 16 residues. Germline CDR1 reads SGHDT; CDR2 reads YYEEEE. Trimming removed 4 bases from V and 2 bases from J, with 16 bases in between. CDR3 DNA sequence: TGTGCCAGCAGCCTGGTGTCGGGGAGGCCCTACAATGAGCAGTTCTTC. Translated: CASSLVSGRPYNEQFF.

In its sample, this clone was seen a few times. The chain has TRBV7-8 and TRBJ2-1, with D unresolved. The CDR3 runs to 18 residues. In germline, CDR1 is SGHVS, CDR2 FQNEAQ. Trimming took off 2 bases at V and 2 bases at J, with 19 bases between the two ends. The CDR3 protein is CASSLWLSAILTYNEQFF. CDR3 nucleotides: TGTGCCAGCAGCTTATGGCTTTCGGCTATACTAACCTACAATGAGCAGTTCTTC.

This clone occurred once. The rearrangement uses TRBV6-5 and TRBJ1-2; D gene uncertain. Germline CDR1 reads MNHEY; CDR2 reads SVGAGI. CDR3 length equals 14 residues. With 5 bases removed from V and 4 bases from J, the gap between germline ends came to 14 bases. The chain's CDR3 is CASSPRRVGYGYTF. CDR3 nucleotides: TGTGCCAGCAGTCCGAGGAGGGTCGGCTATGGCTACACCTTC.

The V call is TRBV30, the J call TRBJ1-3; D is perhaps TRBD1 (5 bases). Germline loops: CDR1 GTSNPN, CDR2 SVGIG (reference sequence). V shed 0 bases and J shed 3 bases, with 12 bases lying between them. The CDR3 covers 15 residues. The CDR3 protein is CAWSVSGVGGNTIYF. The DNA for the CDR3 is TGTGCCTGGAGTGTATCGGGGGTTGGTGGAAACACCATATATTTT.

This clone occurred once. The gene calls are TRBV5-1 and TRBJ2-6; D remains unclear. Germline assignment: CDR1 SGHRS and CDR2 YFSETQ. The V end lost 1 base, the J end lost 0 bases, and 11 bases lay between the germline ends. This CDR3 region has 17 residues. This CDR3 reads CASSLSSGLSGANVLTF. CDR3 nucleotide sequence: TGCGCCAGCAGCTTGTCTTCAGGCCTCTCTGGGGCCAACGTCCTGACTTTC.

The genes are TRBV4-1 and TRBJ1-5; the D is unclear. The CDR3 is made up of 14 amino acids. Germline V gene sequence: CDR1 MGHRA, CDR2 YSYEKL. Trimming cost V 3 bases and J 7 bases, with 13 bases left between them. CDR3 in amino acids: CASSQAPGIQPQHF. The CDR3, as DNA: TGCGCCAGCAGCCAGGCGCCAGGAATCCAGCCCCAGCATTTT.

This chain links TRBV7-9 with TRBJ2-7, with a weak D call TRBD1 (5 bases). CDR3 length: 11 residues. Germline-derived CDR1 and CDR2 are SEHNR and FQNEAQ (reference sequence). V gave up 10 bases and J gave up 2 bases, with 9 bases separating them. This CDR3 reads CATQDTYEQYF. In DNA, the CDR3 is TGTGCCACTCAGGACACCTACGAGCAGTACTTC.

This clone occurred a few times. The V call is TRBV19, the J call TRBJ1-1; D is undetermined. Trimming removed 10 bases from V and 5 bases from J, with 17 bases in between. Germline V gene data show CDR1 as LNHDA and CDR2 as SQIVND (reference sequence). This CDR3 is 13 amino acids long. CDR3 sequence: CATLLLPGTEAFF. CDR3 in DNA: TGTGCCACGCTCCTTCTTCCGGGAACTGAAGCTTTCTTT.

This chain connects TRBV6-6 to TRBJ2-5; 7 bases are shared with TRBD1. This CDR3 has 15 residues. The germline gives CDR1 MNHNY, CDR2 SVGAGI (reference sequence). V trimming: 2 bases; J trimming: 4 bases; junction bases outside the gene matches: 7. Here the CDR3 DNA reads TGTGCCAGCAGTTACACCAGGACAGGAGCAGAGACCCAGTACTTC. Translation gives CASSYTRTGAETQYF.

J is TRBJ2-5 and V is TRBV7-2; D is possibly TRBD2 (6 bases). The J call may be in error: the DNA end matches TRBJ2-7 better. There are 17 residues in the CDR3. CDR1 and CDR2 from the germline V gene are SGHTA and FQGNSA. In nucleotides, the CDR3 is TGTGCCAGCAGCTTCCGGGACTCTCTGGAGGGGAATTACGAGCAGTACTTC. The encoded protein is CASSFRDSLEGNYEQYF.

This clone was counted a few times. The V call is TRBV5-1, the J call TRBJ2-3, with a tentative D call TRBD2 (6 bases). The CDR3 is 17 amino acids. The germline gives CDR1 SGHRS, CDR2 YFSETQ. Deletions cut 0 bases from V and 2 bases from J, with 16 bases between. This chain's CDR3 is CASSLVYAEGYTDTQYF. In nucleotides, the CDR3 is TGCGCCAGCAGCTTGGTATATGCGGAGGGGTACACAGATACGCAGTATTTT. Combining the CDR3 with reference TRBV5-1 and TRBJ2-3 gives the whole variable domain KAGVTQTPRYLIKTRGQQVTLSCSPISGHRSVSWYQQTPGQGLQFLFEYFSETQRNKGNFPGRFSGRQFSNSRSEMNVSTLELGDSALYLCASSLVYAEGYTDTQYFGPGTRLTVL.

The J gene is TRBJ1-5, the V gene TRBV6-1; perhaps TRBD1 as D (6 bases). Trimming took 6 bases from V and 3 from J, leaving 12 bases between them. Germline V lookup: CDR1 MNHNS, CDR2 SASEGT. The CDR3 runs 14 residues. The DNA for the CDR3 is TGTGCCAGCAGAGCCGGGACACTCAATCAGCCCCAGCATTTT. Translation: CASRAGTLNQPQHF.

The rearrangement uses TRBV5-1 and TRBJ2-3, with D hard to call. Trimming took 5 bases from V and 4 from J, leaving 5 bases between them. Per germline, CDR1 SGHRS and CDR2 YFSETQ. CDR3 length equals 11 residues. CDR3 sequence: CASSIADTQYF. CDR3 nucleotide sequence: TGCGCCAGCAGTATCGCAGATACGCAGTATTTT.

The gene calls are TRBV7-2 and TRBJ2-1; the D is unclear. Germline assignment: CDR1 SGHTA and CDR2 FQGNSA. CDR3 length equals 14 residues. V was shortened by 5 bases and J by 5 bases, with 13 bases between the two germline ends. In DNA, the CDR3 is TGTGCCAGCAGCCGTATCCTCCGGGACAATGAGCAGTTCTTC. Its translation is CASSRILRDNEQFF.

The chain recombines TRBV7-2 with TRBJ2-3; D ambiguous. V lost 1 base and J 2 bases, leaving 4 bases between the germline ends. The CDR3 is made up of 13 amino acids. Germline loops: CDR1 SGHTA, CDR2 FQGNSA. DNA of the CDR3: TGTGCCAGCAGCTTAGTCGTCACAGATACGCAGTATTTT. Translating it yields CASSLVVTDTQYF.

The genes are TRBV4-1 and TRBJ2-1; the match to TRBD2 covers 13 bases. Germline values: CDR1 MGHRA, CDR2 YSYEKL. There are 16 residues in the CDR3. V lost 4 bases to trimming and J lost 6 bases; unmatched junction nucleotides: 6. The CDR3 loop reads CASSRGTSGTFNEQFF. CDR3 DNA: TGCGCCAGCAGCCGAGGGACTAGCGGGACCTTCAATGAGCAGTTCTTC.